The 4 T cell receptor beta chains below were found in one sample sequenced in a study of blood T cells in healthy people across ages. It was with a sample-barcoded 5' primer and a J-beta primer mix that a second PCR of about 6 to 12 cycles was run. TCRdb passed the 5' RACE reads through MiXCR, listing each CDR3 protein once. The table has over 550,000 distinct CDR3 sequences, about 28% seen once; the top ten hold about a sixth. The sample was blood. These receptors were taken from a woman aged 80 or over in good health.

The chain recombines TRBV12-3 or TRBV12-4 with TRBJ2-3; weak D call: TRBD2 (6 bases). The CDR3 has 14 amino acids. Trimming took 5 bases from V and 13 from J, leaving 22 bases between them. The CDR3 loop reads CASSQLASADAEYF. DNA for the CDR3: TGTGCCAGCAGTCAACTAGCTAGCGCAGATGCGGAGTATTTT.

This clonotype has only a few counts. Possible read error: a much larger clone is one base away. The chain couples TRBV2 to TRBJ2-5, with D perhaps matching TRBD1 (5 bases). Per the germline V gene, CDR1 is SNHLY and CDR2 is FYNNEI. V was cut by 6 bases and J by 11 bases, with 16 bases left in between. The length of the CDR3 is 12 residues. CDR3 sequence reads: CASSYIRGEQYF. CDR3 DNA sequence: TGTGCCAGCAGCTATATAAGGGGTGAGCAGTACTTC.

This clonotype showed up many times. The CDR3 here is CASSPPSHEETQYF. In DNA, the CDR3 is TGTGCCAGCTCACCACCGAGTCACGAAGAGACCCAGTACTTC. V is TRBV18 and J is TRBJ2-5; D gene uncertain. Germline V lookup: CDR1 KGHSH, CDR2 LQKENI. V lost 0 bases, J lost 3 bases, and 8 bases lay in between. The CDR3 spans 14 residues.

The rearrangement links TRBV6-6 to TRBJ2-1, with D unclear. The V end lost 2 bases, the J end lost 4 bases, and 12 bases lay between the germline ends. The CDR3 is 15 residues long. Per the germline V gene, CDR1 is MNHNY and CDR2 is SVGAGI (reference sequence). CDR3 coding DNA: TGTGCCAGCAGTTACGCCAGTGACCTTTACAATGAGCAGTTCTTC. Translating gives CASSYASDLYNEQFF.